The 5 T cell receptor beta chains given below trace back to one sample, sequenced in a study of blood T cell repertoires in COVID-19. Sequencing was performed with immunoSEQ multiplex PCR; in TCRdb, only in-frame clones are kept and a portion is missing. The repertoire holds around 310,000 clones, with roughly nine tenths as singletons. The material sequenced was PBMCs or T cells enriched from blood (not recorded which). These receptor sequences come from a woman in her twenties or thirties who had recovered from COVID-19.

The gene calls are TRBV7-2 and TRBJ1-3; 9 bases are shared with TRBD1. Trimming took 1 base from V and 4 from J; bases not matched to a gene: 8. The CDR3 consists of 17 residues. Germline values: CDR1 SGHTA, CDR2 FQGNSA. CDR3 region: CASSLDATGGSGNTIYF. The CDR3 bases are TGTGCCAGCAGCTTAGATGCGACAGGGGGTTCAGGAAACACCATATATTTT. Together with reference TRBV7-2 and TRBJ1-3, the CDR3 gives the full variable domain: GAGVSQSPSNKVTEKGKDVELRCDPISGHTALYWYRQSLGQGLEFLIYFQGNSAPDKSGLPSDRFSAERTGGSVSTLTIQRTQQEDSAVYLCASSLDATGGSGNTIYFGEGSWLTVV.

This chain joins TRBV7-2 and TRBJ2-1; 11 nucleotides line up with TRBD2. The CDR3 loop spans 16 amino acids. Germline CDR1 is SGHTA and CDR2 is FQGNSA. V gave up 2 bases and J gave up 9 bases; unmatched junction bases: 9. This CDR3 reads CASSLYLAGGSVEQFF. Written as DNA, the CDR3 is TGTGCCAGCAGCTTATATTTAGCGGGAGGGTCGGTTGAGCAGTTCTTC.

The chain couples TRBV7-9 to TRBJ2-3, with TRBD2 matching 7 bases. Per the germline V gene, CDR1 is SEHNR and CDR2 is FQNEAQ (reference sequence). The CDR3 runs 19 residues. V dropped 5 bases and J dropped 1; count of bases not matched to a gene: 18. The CDR3 sequence: CASSTNWRESFLGTDTQYF. CDR3 nucleotide sequence: TGTGCCAGCAGCACCAACTGGCGGGAGAGTTTTCTGGGCACAGATACGCAGTATTTT.

V gene TRBV6-5 combines with J gene TRBJ1-2, with D hard to call. Germline loops: CDR1 MNHEY, CDR2 SVGAGI. V gave up 0 bases and J gave up 0 bases, with 11 bases separating them. The CDR3 is 16 residues long. CDR3 in amino acids: CASSYSGGIANYGYTF. Written as DNA, the CDR3 is TGTGCCAGCAGTTACTCCGGCGGAATCGCTAACTATGGCTACACCTTC.

The sample holds one count of this clone. The chain couples TRBV29-1 to TRBJ1-1; a weak D match, TRBD1 (5 bases). This CDR3 region has 12 residues. Trimming pared 7 bases from V and 5 bases from J, leaving 14 bases between. The germline V gene has CDR1 SQVTM and CDR2 ANQGSEA. CDR3 bases: TGCAGCGCCTGCAGGGTGAGGACTGAAGCTTTCTTT. It codes for CSACRVRTEAFF.